The 23 T cell receptor beta chains below all came from one sample that was sequenced in a study of control samples from healthy donors and cancer patients. The protocol was immunoSEQ multiplex PCR, while the TCRdb copy is restricted to in-frame clones and leaves out a portion. The table shows 65,000 to 80,000 clones, with about nine tenths occurring only once. The sequenced sample was PBMCs. The origin of the receptors is a woman aged 50 to 65 with colorectal cancer.

This rearrangement joins TRBV18 to TRBJ1-4; D is uncertain. Trimming stripped 8 bases from V and 7 bases from J, with 14 bases between. Germline V gives CDR1 KGHSH, CDR2 LQKENI. The CDR3 loop spans 13 amino acids. The CDR3 spells CASALRAGEKLFF. CDR3 in DNA: TGTGCCAGCGCACTGCGGGCCGGTGAAAAACTGTTTTTT.

The rearrangement joins TRBV24-1 to TRBJ2-3, with D possibly being TRBD1 (5 bases). The CDR3 has 12 residues. The V gene lost 9 bases and the J gene lost 8 bases, with 14 bases spanning the gap. CDR1 and CDR2 (germline): KGHDR, SFDVKD. The CDR3 here is CATGRQGSTQYF. The CDR3, as DNA: TGTGCCACCGGACGGCAGGGAAGTACGCAGTATTTT.

The chain uses TRBV5-1 and TRBJ1-1; 7 nucleotides line up with TRBD1. The ends lost 5 bases at V and 4 bases at J; junction bases unmatched: 14. Germline assignment: CDR1 SGHRS and CDR2 YFSETQ. This CDR3 contains 16 residues. DNA of the CDR3: TGCGCCAGCAGTCCTCTCCCGGCAGGGGGAGGCACTGAAGCTTTCTTT. Encoded protein: CASSPLPAGGGTEAFF.

The chain uses TRBV19 and TRBJ2-5, with D perhaps assigned TRBD1 or TRBD2 (5 bases each). This CDR3 is 15 amino acids long. V lost 5 bases, J lost 7 bases, and 20 bases lay in between. CDR1 is LNHDA and CDR2 is SQIVND in the germline V gene (reference sequence). This chain's CDR3 is CASSPRRGPPPTQYF. CDR3 nucleotide sequence: TGTGCCAGTAGTCCTCGAAGGGGACCCCCTCCGACCCAGTACTTC.

The rearrangement uses TRBV24-1 and TRBJ2-1; TRBD2 might be the D (6 bases). Looked up from germline, CDR1 is KGHDR and CDR2 is SFDVKD. V shed 3 bases and J shed 3 bases, with 17 bases lying between them. The CDR3 loop spans 17 amino acids. In DNA form, the CDR3 reads TGTGCCACCAGTGATACCTCCGGGACTGCCGGCTACAATGAGCAGTTCTTC. Translated: CATSDTSGTAGYNEQFF.

The gene calls are TRBV6-5 and TRBJ1-2; 9 bases fit TRBD1. CDR3 length: 15 residues. V lost 8 bases, J lost 5 bases, and 12 bases stayed unmatched. The V gene's germline CDR1 is MNHEY and CDR2 SVGAGI. CDR3 region: CASQLRDRAVYGYTF. For the CDR3, the DNA is TGTGCCAGCCAACTCCGGGACAGGGCTGTGTATGGCTACACCTTC.

This sequence joins TRBV12-5 and TRBJ2-1; D remains ambiguous. The germline V gene has CDR1 LGHNT and CDR2 FRNRAP. This CDR3 has 12 residues. Trimming removed 7 bases at V and 5 bases at J, with 9 bases between. CDR3 DNA sequence: TGTGCTAGTGTCACGGACCACAATGAGCAGTTCTTC. This sequence encodes CASVTDHNEQFF.

The V call is TRBV29-1, the J call TRBJ1-1; D is perhaps TRBD1 (5 bases). From germline, CDR1 is SQVTM and CDR2 ANQGSEA. Trimming removed 4 bases at V and 3 bases at J, with 12 bases between. This CDR3 has 13 amino acids. The chain's CDR3 is CSVGRLGDTEAFF. In DNA, the CDR3 is TGCAGCGTTGGAAGGTTAGGGGACACTGAAGCTTTCTTT.

A single count supports this clone. V is TRBV10-3 and J is TRBJ2-1; TRBD2 agrees at 7 bases. In germline, CDR1 is ENHRY, CDR2 SYGVKD. CDR3 length: 18 residues. J lost 7 bases, V lost 3 bases, and 18 bases had no gene match. The CDR3 DNA reads TGTGCCATCAGTGATGCTTCCAGCGGGGAGCCTCGGTCGAATGAGCAGTTCTTC. Protein sequence: CAISDASSGEPRSNEQFF.

The chain uses TRBV24-1 and TRBJ1-2; D ambiguous. Between the trimmed V and J ends, which lost 1 base and 8 bases, there was a span of 10 bases. Germline V gives CDR1 KGHDR, CDR2 SFDVKD. The CDR3 has 13 amino acids. In DNA, the CDR3 is TGTGCCACCAGTGATTTCGAGGGAAGGGGCTACACCTTC. Translated: CATSDFEGRGYTF.

This chain links TRBV12-3 or TRBV12-4 with TRBJ1-1, with no clear D. Trimming left V 4 bases short and J 1 base short, with 7 bases between. The CDR3 length is 13 residues. CDR3 nucleotides: TGTGCCAGCAGTTGGAAACAGAACACTGAAGCTTTCTTT. Translation: CASSWKQNTEAFF.

This chain uses TRBV28 with TRBJ1-6; weak D call: TRBD1 (5 bases). V gave up 7 bases and J gave up 6 bases, with 13 bases separating them. Germline CDR1 reads MDHEN; CDR2 reads SYDVKM. The CDR3 consists of 14 residues. CDR3: CASILGVGNSPLHF. The CDR3 bases are TGTGCCAGCATTCTGGGGGTTGGTAATTCACCCCTCCACTTT.

The gene calls are TRBV29-1 and TRBJ2-2, with 8 bases fitting TRBD1. Trimming took 6 bases from V and 2 from J; bases not matched to a gene: 2. Germline loops: CDR1 SQVTM, CDR2 ANQGSEA. This CDR3 is built from 13 residues. CDR3 nucleotides: TGCAGCGTCGGACAGGGAAACACCGGGGAGCTGTTTTTT. Protein product: CSVGQGNTGELFF.

The chain couples TRBV27 to TRBJ2-2; D ambiguous. Germline CDR1 reads MNHEY; CDR2 reads SMNVEV (reference sequence). The V end lost 1 base, the J end lost 7 bases, and 1 base lay between the germline ends. The CDR3 loop spans 11 amino acids. The CDR3 nucleotides are TGTGCCAGCAGTTTATACGGGGAGCTGTTTTTT. Encoded protein: CASSLYGELFF.

This clone was found once. The genes are TRBV6-2 or TRBV6-3 and TRBJ1-5; 12 bases agree with TRBD1. CDR1 and CDR2 from the germline V gene are MNHEY and SVGEGT. V gave up 5 bases and J gave up 1 base; unmatched junction bases: 6. The CDR3 sequence is 17 residues long. CDR3 in amino acids: CASSMGTGGPSNQPQHF. The CDR3 DNA follows: TGTGCCAGCAGTATGGGGACAGGGGGCCCGAGCAATCAGCCCCAGCATTTT.

The chain is built from TRBV19 and TRBJ2-2; unclear D gene. The V gene lost 3 bases and the J gene lost 0 bases, with 11 bases spanning the gap. This CDR3 contains 16 residues. From germline, CDR1 is LNHDA and CDR2 SQIVND (reference sequence). CDR3 nucleotides: TGTGCCAGTAGTATGAGACGGACCTCGAACACCGGGGAGCTGTTTTTT. It translates to CASSMRRTSNTGELFF.

The chain links TRBV6-5 to TRBJ1-3, with 7 bases matching TRBD1. This CDR3 spans 15 amino acids. Germline CDR1 reads MNHEY; CDR2 reads SVGAGI. V shed 5 bases, J shed 3 bases, and the junction held 7 bases outside the gene matches. The CDR3 DNA is TGTGCCAGCAGTCCTGACAGGGACCGTGGAAACACCATATATTTT. It encodes CASSPDRDRGNTIYF.

The rearrangement links TRBV12-3 or TRBV12-4 to TRBJ1-6, with D unresolved. The CDR3 spans 12 residues. V dropped 3 bases and J dropped 8 bases, with 5 bases sitting between them. The CDR3 bases are TGTGCCAGCAGTTTGGGCTATTCACCCCTCCACTTT. This translates into CASSLGYSPLHF.

The chain employs TRBV5-1 and TRBJ1-1; no clear D. The length of the CDR3 is 16 residues. V was trimmed by 0 bases and J by 6 bases, leaving 18 bases between them. Germline V gives CDR1 SGHRS, CDR2 YFSETQ. CDR3 coding DNA: TGCGCCAGCAGCTTGGTAAGCCTTGGAGTAGGTGCTGAAGCTTTCTTT. Amino acid sequence: CASSLVSLGVGAEAFF.

The V call is TRBV7-2, the J call TRBJ1-4, with a tentative D call TRBD1 (6 bases). The germline V and J ends were trimmed by 1 base and 7 bases, with 13 bases remaining between them. The CDR3 is 15 amino acids. The germline V gene encodes CDR1 SGHTA and CDR2 FQGNSA. CDR3: CASSLDGTPPEKLFF. CDR3 DNA: TGTGCCAGCAGCTTAGATGGGACACCTCCTGAAAAACTGTTTTTT.

The chain employs TRBV30 and TRBJ1-3, with a weak D call TRBD1 (6 bases). The CDR3 runs to 14 residues. Per germline, CDR1 GTSNPN and CDR2 SVGIG (reference sequence). The V end was cut by 0 bases, the J end by 6 bases, with 12 bases between. The CDR3 DNA follows: TGTGCCTGGAGTGTTTCAGGGGTTGCAAACACCATATATTTT. This sequence encodes CAWSVSGVANTIYF.

V and J are TRBV30 and TRBJ2-7; tentative D call: TRBD2 (5 bases). Trimming stripped 2 bases from V and 4 bases from J, with 18 bases between. CDR3 size: 15 residues. Germline-derived CDR1 and CDR2 are GTSNPN and SVGIG (reference sequence). CDR3 sequence (DNA): TGTGCCTGGAGTCGCGGACTCCCAGGCCATTACGAGCAGTACGTC. Translation gives CAWSRGLPGHYEQYV.

The chain recombines TRBV9 with TRBJ1-1, with 12 bases that match TRBD1. Trimming took 4 bases from V and 8 from J; bases not matched to a gene: 6. The CDR3 runs to 14 residues. Germline V gene sequence: CDR1 SGDLS, CDR2 YYNGEE. The CDR3, as DNA: TGTGCCAGCAGCCAGGGACAGGGGGCTTGGGAAGCTTTCTTT. Encoded protein: CASSQGQGAWEAFF. The entire variable domain, with the rest obtained from reference TRBV9 and TRBJ1-1, is as follows: DSGVTQTPKHLITATGQRVTLRCSPRSGDLSVYWYQQSLDQGLQFLIQYYNGEERAKGNILERFSAQQFPDLHSELNLSSLELGDSALYFCASSQGQGAWEAFFGQGTRLTVV.